The 26 T cell receptor beta chains in this list originate from one sample, sequenced in a study of T cells in Graves' hyperthyroidism and ophthalmopathy (dated by TCRdb to about 2019). The library came from multiplex PCR. Sequencing was performed on an Illumina HiSeq 2000. Amplification of TCR beta CDR3 regions was carried out from RNA transcripts. The TCR CDR3 was subjected to a first round of RT-PCR using the HTBI primer set and the Qiagen OneStep RT-PCR kit. TCRdb trimmed the raw reads at Q25, called clones with MiXCR and kept productive beta chains. Each record represents a unique CDR3 protein, reported with the most common genes and DNA among its rows. Within this sample are around 340,000 distinct CDR3 sequences, with 15% to 20% of them counted one time only. The top ten clonotypes cover approximately 49% of the sample. The sequencing sample was made of blood. These TCRs come from a woman aged 45-65 years with Graves' hyperthyroidism.

This clonotype was counted a few times. V and J are TRBV19 and TRBJ1-5; the D is unclear. V was cut by 3 bases and J by 1 base, with 10 bases left in between. The germline V gene encodes CDR1 LNHDA and CDR2 SQIVND (reference sequence). There are 15 residues in the CDR3. CDR3 sequence (DNA): TGTGCCAGTAGTATCCGAGGCAGGAGCAATCAGCCCCAGCATTTT. Amino acids: CASSIRGRSNQPQHF.

This clonotype was picked up one time. The J gene is TRBJ2-1, the V gene TRBV6-9; 8 nucleotides line up with TRBD2. Germline V gene sequence: CDR1 MNHGY, CDR2 SVAAGI. This CDR3 spans 15 amino acids. V gave up 3 bases and J gave up 8 bases; unmatched junction bases: 9. CDR3 in DNA: TGTGCCAGCAGTTACCGCCGGGGGGGTTACGATGAGCAGTTCTTC. Translation gives CASSYRRGGYDEQFF.

The chain links TRBV6-1 to TRBJ2-2; D is uncertain. Germline V gene data show CDR1 as MNHNS and CDR2 as SASEGT. The CDR3 is made up of 14 amino acids. Trimming cost V 6 bases and J 0 bases, with 8 bases left between them. The CDR3 DNA reads TGTGCCAGCAGAGGAGCGACGAACACCGGGGAGCTGTTTTTT. Protein: CASRGATNTGELFF.

The chain is built from TRBV7-9 and TRBJ2-1; D is perhaps TRBD1 or TRBD2 (6 bases each). CDR3 length: 13 amino acids. Germline V gene lookup returns CDR1 SEHNR and CDR2 FQNEAQ (reference sequence). Between the trimmed V and J ends, which lost 6 bases and 6 bases, there was a span of 12 bases. The CDR3 spells CASSGGGSNEQFF. The CDR3 coding sequence is TGTGCCAGCAGTGGAGGGGGGAGCAATGAGCAGTTCTTC.

About this clonotype itself: This may arise from a read error, as a much more abundant clone is one base away. This chain connects TRBV7-2 to TRBJ2-1; 10 bases agree with TRBD2. This CDR3 is built from 17 residues. Germline V gene lookup returns CDR1 SGHTA and CDR2 FQGNSA. The trim removed 5 bases at V and 3 bases at J, leaving 10 bases unmatched. For the CDR3, the DNA is TGTGCCAGCAGCCGTGGACTAGCGGATATTCGCTACAATGAGCAGTTCTTC. It yields the protein CASSRGLADIRYNEQFF.

This clonotype was picked up many times. The rearrangement joins TRBV6-1 to TRBJ2-3, with TRBD2 matching over 8 bases. After removal of 5 bases from V and 0 bases from J, the junction contained 7 bases not matched to a gene. Per the germline V gene, CDR1 is MNHNS and CDR2 is SASEGT. The CDR3 spans 16 residues. CDR3: CASSKIAGISTDTQYF. The CDR3 DNA reads TGTGCCAGCAGTAAGATAGCGGGGATAAGCACAGATACGCAGTATTTT.

This clonotype has a count of ten or more. CDR3 DNA sequence: TGTGCCAGCTCACTACCGGACAGGGAGGTCACTGAAGCTTTCTTT. It translates to CASSLPDREVTEAFF. The genes are TRBV18 and TRBJ1-1; 8 positions match TRBD1. V dropped 4 bases and J dropped 4; count of bases not matched to a gene: 8. CDR3 length equals 15 residues. The germline CDR1 and CDR2 sequences are KGHSH and LQKENI.

This clonotype was observed many times. The chain carries TRBV2 and TRBJ2-7; D is ambiguous. The CDR3 is made up of 11 amino acids. Between the trimmed V and J ends, which lost 5 bases and 4 bases, there was a span of 6 bases. Looked up from germline, CDR1 is SNHLY and CDR2 is FYNNEI. CDR3 bases: TGTGCCAGCAGTAGGAGATACGAGCAGTACGTC. Translation: CASSRRYEQYV.

V and J are TRBV10-3 and TRBJ2-3; the D gene could be TRBD1 or TRBD2 (6 bases each). Germline V gene lookup returns CDR1 ENHRY and CDR2 SYGVKD. The CDR3 runs 13 residues. Trimming took off 7 bases at V and 4 bases at J, with 12 bases between the two ends. The CDR3 coding sequence is TGTGCCATCAACGGGGGCTTGGCAGATACGCAGTATTTT. It codes for CAINGGLADTQYF.

With respect to this clonotype: A read error may be the cause here, since a much bigger clone is one base away. This CDR3 is CASGEIRAGGEQFF. CDR3 coding DNA: TGTGCCAGCGGTGAAATTAGAGCAGGGGGTGAGCAGTTCTTC. The chain carries TRBV6-1 and TRBJ2-1, with 7 bases aligning to TRBD1. The germline V gene encodes CDR1 MNHNS and CDR2 SASEGT. The CDR3 covers 14 residues.

This clonotype was detected a few times. The V call is TRBV5-1, the J call TRBJ2-1; D is unresolved. The CDR3 consists of 15 residues. Per germline, CDR1 SGHRS and CDR2 YFSETQ. Trimming removed 4 bases from V and 0 bases from J, with 11 bases in between. For the CDR3, the DNA is TGCGCCAGCAGCCCCGGATTCCGCTCCTACAATGAGCAGTTCTTC. This sequence encodes CASSPGFRSYNEQFF.

This clonotype was seen a few times. This chain links TRBV11-2 with TRBJ2-4; TRBD2 matches at 10 bases. Unmatched junction bases numbered 7, after V lost 6 bases and J lost 5 bases. The CDR3 consists of 15 residues. Germline V gives CDR1 SGHAT, CDR2 FQNNGV. CDR3 protein: CASSYTLAGENIQYF. DNA of the CDR3: TGTGCCAGCAGTTACACCCTAGCGGGAGAAAACATTCAGTACTTC.

This CDR3 reads CASSQDVSPSYQETQYF. CDR3 bases: TGCGCCAGCAGCCAAGATGTGTCTCCCTCGTACCAAGAGACCCAGTACTTC. The chain has TRBV4-1 and TRBJ2-5, with no clear D. Trimming removed 0 bases at V and 0 bases at J, with 14 bases between. The length of the CDR3 is 17 residues. Germline CDR1 reads MGHRA; CDR2 reads YSYEKL.

This chain links TRBV4-2 with TRBJ1-2; a possible D gene is TRBD1 (5 bases). The CDR3 length is 15 residues. Germline lookup yields CDR1 LGHNA and CDR2 YNFKEQ. V lost 0 bases and J 4 bases, leaving 12 bases between the germline ends. The chain's CDR3 is CASSQDWGGGYGYTF. CDR3 in DNA: TGTGCCAGCAGCCAAGATTGGGGCGGGGGCTATGGCTACACCTTC.

This clonotype has a handful of counts. V gene TRBV12-3 or TRBV12-4 combines with J gene TRBJ2-1; a possible D gene is TRBD2 (5 bases). This CDR3 is 16 amino acids long. Trimming cost V 5 bases and J 6 bases, with 20 bases left between them. The CDR3 region has the DNA TGTGCCAGCAGTCCCCGGCAGAGCGGAGGTCCCAATGAGCAGTTCTTC. The encoded protein is CASSPRQSGGPNEQFF.

The CDR3 loop reads CASSPTGVGDTEAFF. The CDR3 DNA is TGTGCCAGCTCACCCACCGGGGTCGGGGACACTGAAGCTTTCTTT. The chain employs TRBV18 and TRBJ1-1; D ambiguous. Germline V CDR1 and CDR2: KGHSH, LQKENI. This CDR3 comprises 15 residues. The V and J ends lost 3 bases and 3 bases respectively, with 14 bases between them. Together with reference TRBV18 and TRBJ1-1, the CDR3 gives the full variable domain: NAGVMQNPRHLVRRRGQEARLRCSPMKGHSHVYWYRQLPEEGLKFMVYLQKENIIDESGMPKERFSAEFPKEGPSILRIQQVVRGDSAAYFCASSPTGVGDTEAFFGQGTRLTVV.

This clonotype was detected ten times or more. V gene TRBV30 combines with J gene TRBJ1-4, with D hard to call. Trimming took 3 bases from V and 0 from J, leaving 8 bases between them. CDR3 length: 14 residues. Germline-derived CDR1 and CDR2 are GTSNPN and SVGIG (reference sequence). CDR3 loop: CAWRRLSTNEKLFF. The CDR3 DNA is TGTGCCTGGAGGCGGCTCTCAACTAATGAAAAACTGTTTTTT.

The gene calls are TRBV7-9 and TRBJ1-5; 9 nucleotides match TRBD1. Unmatched junction bases numbered 8, after V lost 2 bases and J lost 0 bases. The V gene's germline CDR1 is SEHNR and CDR2 FQNEAQ (reference sequence). This CDR3 is 18 amino acids long. The CDR3 here is CASSLLPGQGYSNQPQHF. CDR3 coding DNA: TGTGCCAGCAGCTTACTTCCGGGACAGGGATATAGCAATCAGCCCCAGCATTTT.

This clonotype was found a few times. The V call is TRBV10-1, the J call TRBJ2-5, with D possibly being TRBD2 (5 bases). V lost 2 bases to trimming and J lost 0 bases, with 10 bases between them. Germline V CDR1 and CDR2: WNHNN, SYGVQD (reference sequence). The CDR3 is 15 amino acids. The chain's CDR3 is CASSETAGDQETQYF. The CDR3 bases are TGCGCCAGCAGTGAGACAGCCGGGGACCAAGAGACCCAGTACTTC.

This clonotype was counted a few times. V gene TRBV30 combines with J gene TRBJ1-4, with 7 positions matching TRBD1. This CDR3 has 15 amino acids. The trim removed 5 bases at V and 8 bases at J, leaving 14 bases unmatched. Per the germline V gene, CDR1 is GTSNPN and CDR2 is SVGIG (reference sequence). The CDR3 protein is CAWQETGVVSEKLFF. The CDR3 nucleotides are TGTGCCTGGCAAGAAACAGGGGTAGTTTCCGAAAAACTGTTTTTT.

Only a few counts were recorded for this clonotype. V gene TRBV19 combines with J gene TRBJ2-1; 7 nucleotides align to TRBD2. V lost 3 bases, J lost 7 bases, and 3 bases stayed unmatched. There are 13 residues in the CDR3. Germline lookup yields CDR1 LNHDA and CDR2 SQIVND (reference sequence). The CDR3 here is CASSIQAGNEQFF. The CDR3 nucleotides are TGTGCCAGTAGTATCCAAGCGGGGAATGAGCAGTTCTTC. Drawing the rest from reference TRBV19 and TRBJ2-1, the complete variable domain is DGGITQSPKYLFRKEGQNVTLSCEQNLNHDAMYWYRQDPGQGLRLIYYSQIVNDFQKGDIAEGYSVSREKKESFPLTVTSAQKNPTAFYLCASSIQAGNEQFFGPGTRLTVL.

J is TRBJ2-7 and V is TRBV29-1, with TRBD2 matching 12 bases. Germline CDR1 reads SQVTM; CDR2 reads ANQGSEA. J gave up 1 base and V 4 bases, and 8 bases lay outside the gene matches. The CDR3 has 16 amino acids. CDR3 nucleotide sequence: TGCAGCGTTGTTACCGGACTAGCGGGAAAGTCCTACGAGCAGTACTTC. Its protein product is CSVVTGLAGKSYEQYF.

The chain has TRBV6-2 or TRBV6-3 and TRBJ2-6; the match to TRBD2 covers 7 bases. Per the germline V gene, CDR1 is MNHEY and CDR2 is SVGEGT. V lost 6 bases and J lost 0; bases outside the gene matches: 8. The CDR3 sequence is 17 residues long. CDR3 protein: CASRAGPPFSGANVLTF. For the CDR3, the DNA is TGTGCCAGCAGAGCGGGACCGCCGTTCTCTGGGGCCAACGTCCTGACTTTC.

This clonotype showed up many times. This chain connects TRBV11-2 to TRBJ2-2, with D possibly matching TRBD2 (5 bases). The CDR3 runs to 15 residues. Trimming cost V 6 bases and J 3 bases, with 14 bases left between them. Germline V gene sequence: CDR1 SGHAT, CDR2 FQNNGV. In DNA form, the CDR3 reads TGTGCCAGCAGTCTGGGAGACTGGGACACCGGGGAGCTGTTTTTT. It encodes CASSLGDWDTGELFF.

Notes on this clonotype: One end of the junction varies from germline; a read error may be responsible. This chain uses TRBV11-2 with TRBJ2-7, with 8 nucleotides matching TRBD2. The CDR3 is 16 amino acids. Germline-derived CDR1 and CDR2 are SGHAT and FQNNGV. The CDR3 DNA reads as TGTGCCAGCGGCTTCACCAGCGGGAGAGATACTGGGAAGCAGTACTTC. Protein sequence: CASGFTSGRDTGKQYF.

The CDR3 is CASSVGGRATNEKLFF. The DNA of the CDR3 is TGTGCCAGCAGCGTAGGAGGGCGAGCAACTAATGAAAAACTGTTTTTT. This rearrangement joins TRBV9 to TRBJ1-4; D remains ambiguous. Germline-derived CDR1 and CDR2 are SGDLS and YYNGEE. V gave up 0 bases and J gave up 0 bases, with 9 bases separating them. CDR3 length: 16 amino acids. Looking up the rest from reference TRBV9 and TRBJ1-4 gives the full variable domain: DSGVTQTPKHLITATGQRVTLRCSPRSGDLSVYWYQQSLDQGLQFLIQYYNGEERAKGNILERFSAQQFPDLHSELNLSSLELGDSALYFCASSVGGRATNEKLFFGSGTQLSVL.